This T cell receptor beta chain was retrieved from a study of T cell responses to AZD1222 COVID-19 vaccine (dated by TCRdb to the early 2020s). Some background on the complete study: AZD1222 recipients with second doses at about 4 weeks or about 12 weeks were pooled, because spike-specific TCR depth and breadth did not differ between schedules. A total of about 230 trial participants underwent TCR sequencing, of whom some 210 received two doses of AZD1222 and roughly 25 received two doses of the MenACWY control vaccine. Enrollment into the trials was organized by age into subgroups of 18-55, 56-69 and 70-plus years, and those subgroups contained approximately 160, 26 and 62 TCR-sequenced participants, respectively.

The CDR3 regions of human TCRbeta chains were analyzed by immunosequencing. Turning to the authors' computational methods: TCRs in the repertoires were compared against a reference library of SARS-CoV-2-specific TCRs that had been generated with the MIRA antigen-specificity platform. Breadth meant the fraction of unique TCRs that were SARS-CoV-2-associated, whereas depth meant the fraction of total T cells that were SARS-CoV-2-associated. Each spike-specific TCR was assigned to its reactive spike region and to a CD4 or CD8 class using the MIRA data. Log10-transformed breadth and depth values were compared by one-way ANOVA with Sidak's multiple comparisons tests. The source is immuneACCESS, and TCRdb retained only in-frame sequences with V and J called. Part of the clones is not carried over; for the studies checked, unresolved V genes explain less than half of this, and the remainder is unexplained. V and J calls and clone size are copied from that table; D and trimming were computed from the DNA. Within this sample are about 86,000 clones, with 78% of them counted one time only. The top ten hold approximately 21% of the sample.

Beyond this particular receptor, the publication reports: Nearly half of unique spike-specific TCRs reportedly recognized epitopes outside regions mutated in the B.1.351 and B.1.1.7 variants. Because no day 14 peak-response samples were available, repertoires were characterized only after the peak T cell response. A significant rise in spike-specific TCR breadth and depth was observed after two AZD1222 doses relative to day 0 and relative to MenACWY recipients. Most participants were white British and females outnumbered males, and the authors suggested that clonal diversity may have been underestimated. In the small 56-69-year group, the increase in depth fell short of significance, most likely because of low power. Only five to seven AZD1222 recipients were SARS-CoV-2 seropositive at baseline, limiting conclusions about previously exposed vaccinees. CD4 TCRs associated with the vaccine covered the entire spike protein, and the dominant responses were in regions 160-218 and 743-854.

Worth noting for this clone: Its antigen is currently not known. No base-level quality is on record; no much larger clone is a single base apart.

CDR3 length: 15 amino acids, cysteine to phenylalanine. Of all the DNA, just the CDR3 is kept, 45 bases in frame from base 1. The V end loses 7 bases and the J end loses 5 bases, and a stretch of 19 bases separates them. The germline V gene (reference sequence) gives CDR1 as SEHNR and CDR2 as FQNEAQ. Reading the label with the study, this specimen's time point is: baseline before first vaccination. The vaccinee samples were drawn from two UK trials, COV001 and COV002, one of which was a single-blind randomized controlled phase 2/3 trial testing AZD1222 (ChAdOx1 nCoV-19) in healthy adults. For TCRbeta chain sequencing, PBMC samples from trial participants were taken at day 0 and at day 28 after the second dose.

The receptor chain draws on TRBV7-9 and TRBJ2-3, with TRBD2 tentatively as D gene (6 bases match). The TCR sequence derives from an adult in good health. The input for sequencing was peripheral blood, taken on day 0 of AZD1222 vaccination. The CDR3 amino acid sequence is: CASTPPGVKRDTQYF. The nucleotides read TGTGCCAGCACCCCCCCGGGGGTGAAACGAGATACGCAGTATTTT.